The present TCR beta chain was sequenced within a study of tumor-infiltrating lymphocytes in primary liver carcinoma. The length of the CDR3 is 15 residues. Trimming left V 6 bases short and J 3 bases short, with 17 bases between. CDR1 is PRHDT, CDR2 FYEKMQ, per germline (reference sequence). Unsorted bulk tissue (about 18-32 mg) underwent RNA and DNA co-extraction. Using a constant-region primer together with ProtoScript II reverse transcriptase, TCR beta cDNA was made from roughly 520 ng of total RNA. Three-round nested multiplex PCR performed with slightly modified ARM-PCR produced the TCR beta libraries. It was with TRBV1-TRBV30 forward primers and a C-beta reverse primer that the first two PCR rounds were run, at roughly 10 cycles each. Each CDR3 protein is one row after TCRdb ran MiXCR on the multiplex PCR reads. The repertoire holds more than 60,000 distinct CDR3 sequences, with almost 70% as singletons.

This TCR was recovered from a man aged 40-49 years with primary liver carcinoma and hepatitis B virus infection. This chain links TRBV13 with TRBJ1-2; D unresolved. Input material: liver tumor tissue from sampling region 4. The subset was: tumor region T4, right-lateral pole. The chain's CDR3 is CASSLSDAGDYGYTF. CDR3 in DNA: TGTGCCAGCAGTTTATCGGATGCGGGAGACTATGGCTACACCTTC.